Only a few counts were recorded for the clone carrying this T cell receptor beta chain. These data come from a study of blood T cells in healthy people across ages. Next came a second PCR, run for about 6 to 11 cycles, which used a sample-barcoded 5' primer along with a J-beta primer mix. TCRdb re-analysed the 5' RACE reads in MiXCR, keeping a single row per CDR3 protein. The data hold over 950,000 distinct CDR3 sequences, with around two fifths observed a single time. Sequenced: blood. The source of this sequence is a man aged 18 to 30 in good health.

The CDR3 spells CASSLGPADNQPQHF. For the CDR3, the DNA is TGTGCCAGCAGCTTAGGCCCGGCAGATAATCAGCCCCAGCATTTT. The chain is built from TRBV13 and TRBJ1-5; D call uncertain. This CDR3 is 15 amino acids long. In germline, CDR1 is PRHDT, CDR2 FYEKMQ (reference sequence). The V end lost 0 bases, the J end lost 4 bases, and 10 bases lay between the germline ends.